One sample yielded the 20 T cell receptor beta chains listed below, sequenced in a study of regulatory T cells in long-lasting Graves disease. The TCR beta library used iRepertoire HTBI primers with Arm-PCR amplification of CDR3. A single record per CDR3 protein comes from TCRdb applying MiXCR to the multiplex PCR reads. The table includes over 450,000 distinct CDR3 sequences, roughly a fifth detected once. Sample time point: persistent/refractory GD, antithyroid drugs over 5 years with positive TRAb. The TCR library was prepared using RNA isolated from PBMCs. The material sequenced was peripheral blood mononuclear cells (PBMCs), taken when the disease was refractory, from a patient treated with antithyroid drugs. Source of these receptors: a female donor with Graves disease.

This clonotype was counted between two and nine times. The rearrangement joins TRBV28 to TRBJ2-4; a possible D gene is TRBD2 (6 bases). This CDR3 contains 16 residues. Germline V gene sequence: CDR1 MDHEN, CDR2 SYDVKM. V was shortened by 6 bases and J by 7 bases, with 22 bases between the two germline ends. Written as DNA, the CDR3 is TGTGCCAGCAGGCCCGACTGGGGGAGGATGGGGAACATTCAGTACTTC. Protein sequence: CASRPDWGRMGNIQYF.

About this clonotype itself: Just one base apart from a much larger clone, this may be a read error. The gene calls are TRBV28 and TRBJ1-1; a possible D gene is TRBD1 (6 bases). CDR3 length: 15 residues. V lost 5 bases and J lost 4, with 17 bases in between. CDR1 and CDR2 (germline): MDHEN, SYDVKM. This CDR3 is CASSTWTARGTEAFF. DNA of the CDR3: TGTGCCAGCAGTACCTGGACAGCTAGGGGCACTGAAGCTTTCTTT.

The CDR3: CSASVTSPSGGYTF. The CDR3 region has the DNA TGCAGTGCTAGTGTGACAAGCCCATCGGGGGGCTACACCTTC. The V and J genes are TRBV20-1 and TRBJ1-2; D gene unclear. Germline V gene sequence: CDR1 DFQATT, CDR2 SNEGSKA (reference sequence). The V end lost 3 bases, the J end lost 8 bases, and 19 bases lay between the germline ends. The CDR3 consists of 14 residues.

The V call is TRBV5-1, the J call TRBJ2-7; D gene unclear. The ends were cut back, 0 bases at V and 3 bases at J, with 10 bases in the middle. This CDR3 region has 14 residues. Germline assignment: CDR1 SGHRS and CDR2 YFSETQ. The CDR3 DNA reads as TGCGCCAGCAGCTTGGATAGCCGAAACTACGAGCAGTACTTC. It yields the protein CASSLDSRNYEQYF.

Concerning this clonotype: A read error may be the cause here, since a much bigger clone is one base away. This sequence joins TRBV28 and TRBJ1-1; no definite D call. CDR1 MDHEN and CDR2 SYDVKM come from the germline V gene. CDR3 size: 13 residues. Trimming pared 6 bases from V and 4 bases from J, leaving 12 bases between. The CDR3 is CASRVDKSTEAFF. DNA of the CDR3: TGTGCCAGCAGAGTTGACAAGAGCACTGAAGCTTTCTTT. Complete variable domain (other parts from reference TRBV28 and TRBJ1-1): DVKVTQSSRYLVKRTGEKVFLECVQDMDHENMFWYRQDPGLGLRLIYFSYDVKMKEKGDIPEGYSVSREKKERFSLILESASTNQTSMYLCASRVDKSTEAFFGQGTRLTVV.

The chain has TRBV6-1 and TRBJ2-1; 9 bases match TRBD2. The CDR3 extends over 14 amino acids. The germline CDR1 and CDR2 sequences are MNHNS and SASEGT. With 6 bases clipped from V and 2 bases from J, the junction kept 2 bases outside the gene matches. The CDR3 sequence: CASRKREAYNEQFF. The CDR3 DNA sequence: TGTGCCAGCAGAAAGCGGGAGGCCTACAATGAGCAGTTCTTC.

This clonotype was counted ten times or more. The chain recombines TRBV7-3 with TRBJ2-5, with 11 bases aligning to TRBD2. V was pared by 0 bases and J by 5 bases, with 11 bases of the junction left unmatched. CDR3 length: 18 residues. CDR1 and CDR2 (germline): SGHTA, FQGTGA. The CDR3 nucleotides read TGTGCCAGCAGCTTAACAGGCCCGACTAGCGGGAAGGGGGAGACCCAGTACTTC. This translates into CASSLTGPTSGKGETQYF.

The chain has TRBV2 and TRBJ2-1; the D is unclear. This CDR3 has 13 residues. CDR1 SNHLY and CDR2 FYNNEI come from the germline V gene. V lost 6 bases and J lost 4, with 10 bases in between. The CDR3 reads CASRPGSYNEQFF. The CDR3 coding sequence is TGTGCCAGCAGGCCAGGATCTTACAATGAGCAGTTCTTC.

This clonotype was seen repeatedly, ten times or more. The chain employs TRBV28 and TRBJ2-4; D uncertain. The CDR3 runs 16 residues. V gave up 0 bases and J gave up 0 bases, with 9 bases separating them. CDR1 and CDR2 (germline): MDHEN, SYDVKM. This chain's CDR3 is CASSLWAPLAKNIQYF. Here the CDR3 DNA reads TGTGCCAGCAGTTTATGGGCCCCCCTAGCCAAAAACATTCAGTACTTC.

The rearrangement uses TRBV3-1 and TRBJ2-5; either TRBD1 or TRBD2 may fit D (5 bases each). The V end was cut by 2 bases, the J end by 5 bases, with 12 bases between. This CDR3 spans 14 amino acids. Germline lookup yields CDR1 LGHDT and CDR2 YNNKEL (reference sequence). For the CDR3, the DNA is TGTGCCAGCAGCCAATCCGGGGACCGGGAGACCCAGTACTTC. Protein: CASSQSGDRETQYF.

The table lists this clonotype with a few counts. J is TRBJ2-7 and V is TRBV6-1; D is tentatively TRBD1 or TRBD2 (5 bases each). The CDR3 is 14 residues long. V was trimmed by 7 bases and J by 2 bases, leaving 15 bases between them. CDR1 and CDR2 from the germline V gene are MNHNS and SASEGT. The CDR3, as DNA: TGTGCCAGCACCCTCTCGGGACGTCCCTACGAGCAGTACTTC. Encoded protein: CASTLSGRPYEQYF.

The chain carries TRBV5-1 and TRBJ1-2; D gene ambiguous. The germline CDR1 and CDR2 sequences are SGHRS and YFSETQ. Trimming took off 4 bases at V and 8 bases at J, with 18 bases between the two ends. The CDR3 runs 14 residues. CDR3 amino acids: CASSMVLPKAGYTF. CDR3 in DNA: TGCGCCAGCAGCATGGTCCTGCCAAAAGCGGGCTACACCTTC.

This clonotype was observed many times. This sequence joins TRBV24-1 and TRBJ1-1; TRBD1 is a possible D gene (6 bases). This CDR3 region has 14 residues. V was shortened by 6 bases and J by 2 bases, with 12 bases between the two germline ends. Germline CDR1 and CDR2: KGHDR and SFDVKD. This CDR3 reads CATSSTRGNTEAFF. The DNA of the CDR3 is TGTGCCACCAGTTCCACCAGGGGAAACACTGAAGCTTTCTTT.

The rearrangement links TRBV29-1 to TRBJ2-5; possibly TRBD2 for D (5 bases). Germline assignment: CDR1 SQVTM and CDR2 ANQGSEA. The CDR3 totals 15 residues. Trimming shortened V by 6 bases and J by 4 bases, and 21 bases separated the two germline ends. CDR3 amino acids: CSVMGLSGELETQYF. Here the CDR3 DNA reads TGCAGCGTGATGGGATTGTCCGGGGAGTTAGAGACCCAGTACTTC.

The chain recombines TRBV3-2 with TRBJ2-4; TRBD1 reflects the table's D call only, with no check against the DNA. TRBV3-2 is a documented pseudogene. The CDR3 runs to 17 residues. CDR3 region: CASSHPTWERVKTIQYF. As DNA, the CDR3 is TGTGCCAGCAGCCACCCAACTTGGGAAAGGGTCAAAACCATTCAGTACTTC.

As regards this clonotype: One base away lies a much larger clone, so this may be a sequencing read error. The genes are TRBV28 and TRBJ2-1; 7 nucleotides match TRBD2. V lost 7 bases, J lost 10 bases, and 19 bases stayed unmatched. The CDR3 totals 16 residues. Germline-derived CDR1 and CDR2 are MDHEN and SYDVKM. The CDR3 loop is CASTPGLAVASSEQFF. CDR3 nucleotides: TGTGCCAGCACCCCAGGGCTAGCGGTTGCTTCCTCGGAGCAGTTCTTC.

This rearrangement joins TRBV29-1 to TRBJ2-2, with TRBD1 matching over 7 bases. The CDR3 loop spans 14 amino acids. V lost 6 bases, J lost 1 base, and 5 bases stayed unmatched. CDR1 and CDR2 (germline): SQVTM, ANQGSEA. The CDR3 is CSVTGARNTGELFF. CDR3 bases: TGCAGCGTAACAGGGGCCCGGAACACCGGGGAGCTGTTTTTT.

V gene TRBV7-2 combines with J gene TRBJ2-2; TRBD2 agrees at 7 bases. The CDR3 is made up of 15 amino acids. With 4 bases clipped from V and 5 bases from J, the junction kept 7 bases outside the gene matches. Looked up from germline, CDR1 is SGHTA and CDR2 is FQGNSA. The CDR3 protein is CASSYAGVGTGELFF. The CDR3 DNA reads TGTGCCAGCAGCTACGCGGGAGTGGGTACCGGGGAGCTGTTTTTT.

This clonotype was observed a single time. J is TRBJ1-2 and V is TRBV29-1; TRBD1 agrees at 9 bases. The V segment lost 0 bases and the J segment 8 bases; nucleotides outside the gene matches: 7. CDR1 is SQVTM, CDR2 ANQGSEA, per germline. The CDR3 contains 14 residues. This CDR3 is CSVEERGQGKGYTF. For the CDR3, the DNA is TGCAGCGTTGAAGAAAGGGGACAGGGTAAAGGCTACACCTTC.

This clonotype has just a few counts. V is TRBV29-1 and J is TRBJ2-7; 13 positions match TRBD2. Germline V gives CDR1 SQVTM, CDR2 ANQGSEA. This CDR3 comprises 18 residues. The junction had 17 bases not matched to a gene; V was cut back by 7 bases and J by 2 bases. CDR3 bases: TGCAGCGCCATCCCGAGGATGGGACTAGCGGGAAATGCCTACGAGCAGTACTTC. Translated, it gives CSAIPRMGLAGNAYEQYF.